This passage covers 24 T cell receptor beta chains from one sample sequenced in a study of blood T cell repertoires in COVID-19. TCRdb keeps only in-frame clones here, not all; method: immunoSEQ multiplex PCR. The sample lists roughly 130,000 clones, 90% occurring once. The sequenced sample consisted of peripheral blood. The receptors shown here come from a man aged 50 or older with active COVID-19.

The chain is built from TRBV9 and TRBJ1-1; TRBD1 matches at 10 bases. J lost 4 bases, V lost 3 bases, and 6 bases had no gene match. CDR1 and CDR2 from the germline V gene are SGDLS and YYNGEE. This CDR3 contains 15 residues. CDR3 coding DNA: TGTGCCAGCAGCGAGAGGACAGGGGGAGGCACTGAAGCTTTCTTT. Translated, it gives CASSERTGGGTEAFF.

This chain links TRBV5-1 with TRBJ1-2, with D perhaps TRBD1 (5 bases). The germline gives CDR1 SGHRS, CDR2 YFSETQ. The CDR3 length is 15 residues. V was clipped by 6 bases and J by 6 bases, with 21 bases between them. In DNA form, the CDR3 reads TGCGCCAGCACCACATCCCAGGGTCTGATTGATGGCTACACCTTC. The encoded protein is CASTTSQGLIDGYTF.

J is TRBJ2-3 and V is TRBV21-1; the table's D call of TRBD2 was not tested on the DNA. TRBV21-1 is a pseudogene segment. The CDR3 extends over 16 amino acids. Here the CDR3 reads CASSKEPAADTDTQYF. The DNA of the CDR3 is TGTGCCAGCAGCAAAGAACCAGCGGCAGACACAGATACGCAGTATTTT.

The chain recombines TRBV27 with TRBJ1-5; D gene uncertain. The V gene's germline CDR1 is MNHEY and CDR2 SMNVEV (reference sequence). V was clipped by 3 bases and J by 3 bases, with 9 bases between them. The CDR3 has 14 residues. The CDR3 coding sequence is TGTGCCAGCAGTTTCGCCGACACCAATCAGCCCCAGCATTTT. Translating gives CASSFADTNQPQHF.

The CDR3 sequence: CASSPGTGARTDTQYF. The CDR3 nucleotides are TGTGCCAGCAGCCCCGGGACAGGAGCCCGCACAGATACGCAGTATTTT. The chain carries TRBV13 and TRBJ2-3; 8 bases align to TRBD1. Germline CDR1 reads PRHDT; CDR2 reads FYEKMQ (reference sequence). V trimming: 5 bases; J trimming: 1 base; junction bases outside the gene matches: 8. This CDR3 spans 16 amino acids.

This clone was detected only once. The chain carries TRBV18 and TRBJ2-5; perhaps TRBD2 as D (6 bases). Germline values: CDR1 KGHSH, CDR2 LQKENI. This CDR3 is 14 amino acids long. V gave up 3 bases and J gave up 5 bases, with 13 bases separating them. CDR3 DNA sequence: TGTGCCAGCTCACCGTCACTGGGGAGGGAGACCCAGTACTTC. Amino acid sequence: CASSPSLGRETQYF.

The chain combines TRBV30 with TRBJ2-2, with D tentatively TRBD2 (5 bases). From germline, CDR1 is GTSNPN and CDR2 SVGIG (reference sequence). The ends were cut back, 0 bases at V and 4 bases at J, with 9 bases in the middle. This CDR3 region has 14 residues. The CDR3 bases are TGTGCCTGGAGTGTAGGTGGAGGCACCGGGGAGCTGTTTTTT. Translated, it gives CAWSVGGGTGELFF.

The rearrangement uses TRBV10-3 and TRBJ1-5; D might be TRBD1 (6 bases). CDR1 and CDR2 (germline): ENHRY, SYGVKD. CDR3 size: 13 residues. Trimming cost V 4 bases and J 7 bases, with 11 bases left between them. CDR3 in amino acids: CAISGQAEQPQHF. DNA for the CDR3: TGTGCCATCAGTGGACAGGCGGAGCAGCCCCAGCATTTT.

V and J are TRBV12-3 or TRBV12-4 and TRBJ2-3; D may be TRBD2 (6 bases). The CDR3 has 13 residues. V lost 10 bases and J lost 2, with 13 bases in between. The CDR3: CATIGGPTDTQYF. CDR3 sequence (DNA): TGTGCCACTATAGGAGGGCCCACAGATACGCAGTATTTT.

CDR3 nucleotides: TGTGCCAGCAGCCGTCCTTCTAACTCCTACGAGCAGTACTTC. Translated, it gives CASSRPSNSYEQYF. This chain connects TRBV11-2 to TRBJ2-7; no reliable D call. Between the trimmed V and J ends, which lost 5 bases and 0 bases, there was a span of 11 bases. Germline values: CDR1 SGHAT, CDR2 FQNNGV. CDR3 length equals 14 residues.

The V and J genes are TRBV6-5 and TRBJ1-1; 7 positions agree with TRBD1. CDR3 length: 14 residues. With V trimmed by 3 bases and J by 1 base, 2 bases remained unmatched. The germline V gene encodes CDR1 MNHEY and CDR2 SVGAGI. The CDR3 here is CASSYTGENTEAFF. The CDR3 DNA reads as TGTGCCAGCAGTTATACAGGGGAGAACACTGAAGCTTTCTTT.

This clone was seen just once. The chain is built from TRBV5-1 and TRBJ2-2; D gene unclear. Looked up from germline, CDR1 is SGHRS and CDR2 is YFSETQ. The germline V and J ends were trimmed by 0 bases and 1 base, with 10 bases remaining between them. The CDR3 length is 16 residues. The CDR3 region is CASSLAGQRNTGELFF. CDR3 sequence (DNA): TGCGCCAGCAGCTTGGCCGGCCAGCGGAACACCGGGGAGCTGTTTTTT.

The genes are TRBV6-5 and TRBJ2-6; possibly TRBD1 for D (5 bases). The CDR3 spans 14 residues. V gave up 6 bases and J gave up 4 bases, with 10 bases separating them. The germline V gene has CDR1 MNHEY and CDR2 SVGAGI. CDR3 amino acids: CASSPGLGANVLTF. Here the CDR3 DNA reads TGTGCCAGCAGCCCAGGGTTGGGGGCCAACGTCCTGACTTTC.

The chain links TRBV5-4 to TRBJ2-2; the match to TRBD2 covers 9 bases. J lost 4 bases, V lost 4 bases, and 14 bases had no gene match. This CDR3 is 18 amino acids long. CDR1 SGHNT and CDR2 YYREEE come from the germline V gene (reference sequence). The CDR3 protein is CASSQGLVAGALTGELFF. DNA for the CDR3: TGTGCCAGCAGCCAGGGTTTAGTAGCGGGAGCCCTCACCGGGGAGCTGTTTTTT.

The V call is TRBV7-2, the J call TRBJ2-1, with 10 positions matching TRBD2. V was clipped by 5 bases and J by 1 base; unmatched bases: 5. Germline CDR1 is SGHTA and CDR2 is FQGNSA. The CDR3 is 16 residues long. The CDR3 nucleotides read TGTGCCAGCAGCACCCGACTAGCGGGTTCCTACAATGAGCAGTTCTTC. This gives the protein CASSTRLAGSYNEQFF.

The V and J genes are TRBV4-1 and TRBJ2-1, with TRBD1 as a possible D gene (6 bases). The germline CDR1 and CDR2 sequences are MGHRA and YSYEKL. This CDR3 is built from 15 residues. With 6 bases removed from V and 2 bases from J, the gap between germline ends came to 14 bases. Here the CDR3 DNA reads TGCGCCAGCAGACTGACAGGTGGTACCTACAATGAGCAGTTCTTC. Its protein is CASRLTGGTYNEQFF.

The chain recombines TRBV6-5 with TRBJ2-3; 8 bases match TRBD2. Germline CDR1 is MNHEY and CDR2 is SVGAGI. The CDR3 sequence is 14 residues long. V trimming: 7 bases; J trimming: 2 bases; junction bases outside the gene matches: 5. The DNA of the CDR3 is TGTGCCAGCACCCCAGGACTAGCCACAGATACGCAGTATTTT. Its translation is CASTPGLATDTQYF.

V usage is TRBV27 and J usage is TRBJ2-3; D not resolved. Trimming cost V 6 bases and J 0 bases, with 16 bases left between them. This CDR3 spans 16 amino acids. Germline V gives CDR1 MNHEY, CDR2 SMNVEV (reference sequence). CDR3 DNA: TGTGCCAGCAGCTATACGGCTCCGACTAGCACAGATACGCAGTATTTT. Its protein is CASSYTAPTSTDTQYF.

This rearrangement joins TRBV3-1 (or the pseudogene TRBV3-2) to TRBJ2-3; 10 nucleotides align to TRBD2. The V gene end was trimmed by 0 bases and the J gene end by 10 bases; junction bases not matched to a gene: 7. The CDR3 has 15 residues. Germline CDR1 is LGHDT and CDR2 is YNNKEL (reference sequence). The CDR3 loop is CASSQDYLAGAPQYF. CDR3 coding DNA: TGTGCCAGCAGCCAAGATTACCTAGCGGGGGCCCCGCAGTATTTT.

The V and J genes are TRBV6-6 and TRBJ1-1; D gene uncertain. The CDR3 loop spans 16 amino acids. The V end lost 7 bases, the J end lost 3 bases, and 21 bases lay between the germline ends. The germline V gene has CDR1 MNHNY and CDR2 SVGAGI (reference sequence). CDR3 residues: CASNDKPGLVDTEAFF. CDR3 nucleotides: TGTGCCAGCAATGACAAGCCTGGACTAGTAGACACTGAAGCTTTCTTT.

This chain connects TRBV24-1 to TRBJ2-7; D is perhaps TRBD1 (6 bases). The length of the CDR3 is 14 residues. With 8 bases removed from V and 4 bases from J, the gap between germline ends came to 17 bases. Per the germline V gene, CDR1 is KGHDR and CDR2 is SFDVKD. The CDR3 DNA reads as TGTGCCACCAACCCCTTACTGACAGGATACGAGCAGTACGTC. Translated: CATNPLLTGYEQYV.

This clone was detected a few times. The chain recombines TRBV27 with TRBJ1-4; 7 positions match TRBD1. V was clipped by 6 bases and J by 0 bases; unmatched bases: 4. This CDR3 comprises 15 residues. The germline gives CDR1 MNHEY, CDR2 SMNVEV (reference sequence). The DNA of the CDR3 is TGTGCCAGCAGCCCAGGGGGATCAACTAATGAAAAACTGTTTTTT. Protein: CASSPGGSTNEKLFF.

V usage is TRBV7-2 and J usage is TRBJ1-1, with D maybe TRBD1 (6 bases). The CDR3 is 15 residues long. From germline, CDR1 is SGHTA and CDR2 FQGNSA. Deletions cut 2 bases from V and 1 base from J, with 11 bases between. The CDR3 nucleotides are TGTGCCAGCAGCTTAACTCAGGGGAGGAACACTGAAGCTTTCTTT. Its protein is CASSLTQGRNTEAFF.

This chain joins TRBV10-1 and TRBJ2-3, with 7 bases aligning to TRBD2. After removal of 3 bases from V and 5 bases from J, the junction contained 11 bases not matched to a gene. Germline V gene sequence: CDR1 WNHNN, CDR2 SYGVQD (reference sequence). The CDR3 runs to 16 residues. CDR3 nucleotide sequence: TGCGCCAGCAGTGAATCAGAAACGGGAGGTATAGATACGCAGTATTTT. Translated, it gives CASSESETGGIDTQYF.